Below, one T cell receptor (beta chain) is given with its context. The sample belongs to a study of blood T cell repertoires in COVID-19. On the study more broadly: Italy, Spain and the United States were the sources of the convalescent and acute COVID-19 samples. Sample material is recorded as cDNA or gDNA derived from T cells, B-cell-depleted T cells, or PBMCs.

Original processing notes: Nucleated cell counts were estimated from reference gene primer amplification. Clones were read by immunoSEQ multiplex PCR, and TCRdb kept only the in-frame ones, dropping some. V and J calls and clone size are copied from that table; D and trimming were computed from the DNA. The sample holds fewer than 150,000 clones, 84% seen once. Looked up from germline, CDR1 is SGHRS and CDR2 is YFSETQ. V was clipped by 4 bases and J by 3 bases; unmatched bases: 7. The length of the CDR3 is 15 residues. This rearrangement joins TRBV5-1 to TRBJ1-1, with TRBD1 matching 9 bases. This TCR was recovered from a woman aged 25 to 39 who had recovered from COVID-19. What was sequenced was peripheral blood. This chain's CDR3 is CASSALQGADTEAFF. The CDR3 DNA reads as TGCGCCAGCAGCGCCCTACAGGGGGCGGACACTGAAGCTTTCTTT.